This T cell receptor (beta chain) was sequenced in a study of shared T cell receptors in the human thymus. This CDR3 is built from 21 residues. Germline trimming cut 1 base from V and 2 bases from J; bases unmatched to any gene: 21. Per the germline V gene, CDR1 is SGHDN and CDR2 is FVKESK. Some clones are missing from TCRdb's copy, which holds only in-frame ones; the method was immunoSEQ multiplex PCR. The sample yields about 660,000 clones, 85% to 90% seen once. This same sample was also taken into another study, of human thymus T cells. This second study says: Corrective surgery for congenital heart defects was being performed on the healthy Finnish infants who were the donors. Corrective cardiac surgery supplied the resected thymus tissue. Across thymic and blood repertoires, the usage of V and J genes appeared to be biased. Thymic repertoires from unrelated individuals overlapped highly, related research reported.

The genes are TRBV14 and TRBJ2-7, with 9 bases identical to TRBD2. The sequence came from a boy in the first two years of life with a congenital heart defect. Sequencing input: thymocytes. CDR3 nucleotides: TGTGCCAGCAGCCAAGGCGTTTATACAGACCCAAAGCGGGAGGCTGCCTACGAGCAGTACTTC. Translated: CASSQGVYTDPKREAAYEQYF.